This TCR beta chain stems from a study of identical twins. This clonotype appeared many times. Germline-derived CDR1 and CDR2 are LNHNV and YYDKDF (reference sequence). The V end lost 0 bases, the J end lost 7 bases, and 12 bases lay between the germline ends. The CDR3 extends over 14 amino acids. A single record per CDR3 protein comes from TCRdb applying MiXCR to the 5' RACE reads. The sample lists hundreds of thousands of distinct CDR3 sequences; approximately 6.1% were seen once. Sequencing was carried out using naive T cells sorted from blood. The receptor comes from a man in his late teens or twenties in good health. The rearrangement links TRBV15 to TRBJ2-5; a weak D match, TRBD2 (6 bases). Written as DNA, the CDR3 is TGTGCCACCAGCAGAGAAGTAAACGGGGGGACCCAGTACTTC. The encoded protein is CATSREVNGGTQYF.